The sequence of this T cell receptor beta chain was determined in a study of T cells after posttransplantation cyclophosphamide. Study-level results: TRB overlap between skin or GI tissue T cells and blood was limited. After PTCy, TRB diversity resembled that of CNI/methotrexate controls. Donor-recipient repertoire similarity was low at 1-2 months, rising over year one.

Germline CDR1 is KGHSH and CDR2 is LQKENI. This CDR3 region has 13 residues. The V gene lost 2 bases and the J gene lost 8 bases, with 12 bases spanning the gap. There are a few counts of this clone. Its specificity is not known. Profiling relied on immunoSEQ multiplex PCR, and the TCRdb table lists in-frame clones only, not all of them. The profile covers about 38,000 clones, none occurring a single time. The sequenced sample was PBMCs. This chain uses TRBV18 with TRBJ1-1; D might be TRBD1 (5 bases). The source of this sequence is a man in his fifties or sixties in good health, CMV-negative, and a related stem cell transplant donor. CDR3 amino acids: CASSPTGSGEAFF. Here the CDR3 DNA reads TGTGCCAGCTCACCAACAGGAAGTGGAGAAGCTTTCTTT.